The 26 T cell receptor beta chains in this list originate from one sample, sequenced in a study of graft-versus-host responses after intestinal transplantation. Intraepithelial and lamina propria lymphocytes were freed from processed graft tissue. This table comes from immunoSEQ multiplex PCR, and its TCRdb copy is limited to in-frame clones, with some not included. This sample has 35,000 to 40,000 clones, with around 87% found just once. Sequenced material: ileum tissue, taken around 190 days after intestinal transplant. These receptor sequences come from a human patient who received an intestinal transplant, so some T cells may come from the graft donor.

The V gene is TRBV7-9, the J gene TRBJ2-1; 7 bases are a match to TRBD1. Germline V gene data show CDR1 as SEHNR and CDR2 as FQNEAQ (reference sequence). This CDR3 has 15 residues. V shed 5 bases, J shed 0 bases, and the junction held 4 bases outside the gene matches. The DNA of the CDR3 is TGTGCCAGCAGCCAGACAGGGATCTCCTACAATGAGCAGTTCTTC. Amino acid sequence: CASSQTGISYNEQFF.

The chain links TRBV6-6 to TRBJ2-7; a weak D match, TRBD2 (6 bases). Germline loops: CDR1 MNHNY, CDR2 SVGAGI (reference sequence). The CDR3 is 15 residues long. V was clipped by 0 bases and J by 0 bases, with 9 bases between them. In DNA form, the CDR3 reads TGTGCCAGCAGTTACTCAACCGGGAGCTCCTACGAGCAGTACTTC. As protein: CASSYSTGSSYEQYF.

A few counts support this clone. V usage is TRBV5-1 and J usage is TRBJ1-6; D call uncertain. The CDR3 is made up of 16 amino acids. Germline-derived CDR1 and CDR2 are SGHRS and YFSETQ. The V and J ends lost 2 bases and 9 bases respectively, with 18 bases between them. CDR3 DNA: TGCGCCAGCAGCTTCGGTACCGGTGCGGCCATTTCACCCCTCCACTTT. Translation gives CASSFGTGAAISPLHF.

V and J are TRBV5-1 and TRBJ2-3; 8 bases line up with TRBD2. With V trimmed by 4 bases and J by 0 bases, 4 bases remained unmatched. The germline V gene encodes CDR1 SGHRS and CDR2 YFSETQ. This CDR3 comprises 15 residues. CDR3 bases: TGCGCCAGCAGCCCTCGCGGGGGGAGCACAGATACGCAGTATTTT. This sequence encodes CASSPRGGSTDTQYF.

The chain uses TRBV27 and TRBJ1-1; D is undetermined. This CDR3 is 15 amino acids long. Trimming pared 4 bases from V and 4 bases from J, leaving 16 bases between. The germline gives CDR1 MNHEY, CDR2 SMNVEV (reference sequence). CDR3 protein: CASSSVLGESTEAFF. The CDR3 DNA sequence: TGTGCCAGCAGTTCAGTTCTTGGGGAGAGCACTGAAGCTTTCTTT.

The V and J genes are TRBV2 and TRBJ2-5; 9 bases map to TRBD2. Germline-derived CDR1 and CDR2 are SNHLY and FYNNEI. V gave up 1 base and J gave up 2 bases; unmatched junction bases: 5. The CDR3 is 16 residues long. In DNA form, the CDR3 reads TGTGCCAGCAGTGAAGAGGGACTAGCAAGTCAAGAGACCCAGTACTTC. Residues: CASSEEGLASQETQYF. Using reference TRBV2 and TRBJ2-5 for the parts outside the CDR3, the full variable domain is EPEVTQTPSHQVTQMGQEVILRCVPISNHLYFYWYRQILGQKVEFLVSFYNNEISEKSEIFDDQFSVERPDGSNFTLKIRSTKLEDSAMYFCASSEEGLASQETQYFGPGTRLLVL.

This clone has only one observation. V usage is TRBV6-5 and J usage is TRBJ1-2; 8 nucleotides align to TRBD1. CDR3 length equals 14 residues. The germline V gene has CDR1 MNHEY and CDR2 SVGAGI. V lost 6 bases, J lost 5 bases, and 8 bases stayed unmatched. This CDR3 is CASRGTGRLYGYTF. Here the CDR3 DNA reads TGTGCCAGCAGGGGGACAGGCAGACTGTATGGCTACACCTTC.

The V call is TRBV7-8, the J call TRBJ2-5; 8 bases map to TRBD1. With 5 bases clipped from V and 1 base from J, the junction kept 15 bases outside the gene matches. Germline assignment: CDR1 SGHVS and CDR2 FQNEAQ. The CDR3 loop spans 18 amino acids. The CDR3, as DNA: TGTGCCAGCAGCCCTAGGGCGGGGACAGGAGACTCCCAAGAGACCCAGTACTTC. It encodes CASSPRAGTGDSQETQYF.

This clone was seen just once. V gene TRBV18 combines with J gene TRBJ2-5; D gene ambiguous. Germline assignment: CDR1 KGHSH and CDR2 LQKENI. V dropped 1 base and J dropped 5 bases, with 5 bases sitting between them. The CDR3 length is 12 residues. CDR3 amino acids: CASSPLVETQYF. The DNA for the CDR3 is TGTGCCAGCTCACCACTAGTCGAGACCCAGTACTTC.

This chain uses TRBV7-2 with TRBJ2-7; D might be TRBD1 or TRBD2, each matching 6 bases. Germline V CDR1 and CDR2: SGHTA, FQGNSA. This CDR3 comprises 15 residues. Trimming took off 0 bases at V and 5 bases at J, with 14 bases between the two ends. In DNA form, the CDR3 reads TGTGCCAGCAGCTTAGCCTCCCCGGGGGCCAACGAGCAGTACTTC. This translates into CASSLASPGANEQYF. The variable domain in full, completed from reference TRBV7-2 and TRBJ2-7, reads GAGVSQSPSNKVTEKGKDVELRCDPISGHTALYWYRQSLGQGLEFLIYFQGNSAPDKSGLPSDRFSAERTGGSVSTLTIQRTQQEDSAVYLCASSLASPGANEQYFGPGTRLTVT.

The genes are TRBV6-1 and TRBJ2-3; 8 bases line up with TRBD1. The CDR3 runs to 16 residues. Unmatched junction bases numbered 7, after V lost 4 bases and J lost 1 base. CDR1 and CDR2 from the germline V gene are MNHNS and SASEGT. The CDR3 loop reads CASSARTGWGTDTQYF. CDR3 nucleotides: TGTGCCAGCAGTGCCCGGACAGGGTGGGGCACAGATACGCAGTATTTT.

The V call is TRBV6-6, the J call TRBJ2-1; the D gene is possibly TRBD2 (5 bases). Germline assignment: CDR1 MNHNY and CDR2 SVGAGI (reference sequence). The CDR3 length is 14 residues. Trimming shortened V by 5 bases and J by 5 bases, and 13 bases separated the two germline ends. The CDR3 is CASSPSIGDNEQFF. The DNA for the CDR3 is TGTGCCAGCAGTCCCTCGATCGGGGACAATGAGCAGTTCTTC.

The rearrangement uses TRBV2 and TRBJ2-3; D is perhaps TRBD1 or TRBD2 (6 bases each). CDR1 SNHLY and CDR2 FYNNEI come from the germline V gene. The CDR3 length is 13 residues. The ends were cut back, 8 bases at V and 0 bases at J, with 9 bases in the middle. The CDR3 region is CASGGQSTDTQYF. The CDR3 coding sequence is TGTGCCAGCGGGGGGCAGAGCACAGATACGCAGTATTTT. Together with reference TRBV2 and TRBJ2-3, the CDR3 gives the full variable domain: EPEVTQTPSHQVTQMGQEVILRCVPISNHLYFYWYRQILGQKVEFLVSFYNNEISEKSEIFDDQFSVERPDGSNFTLKIRSTKLEDSAMYFCASGGQSTDTQYFGPGTRLTVL.

Only one count was recorded for this clone. V usage is TRBV6-1 and J usage is TRBJ2-5; no clear D. V was trimmed by 2 bases and J by 0 bases, leaving 10 bases between them. The CDR3 consists of 15 residues. CDR1 MNHNS and CDR2 SASEGT come from the germline V gene. The DNA of the CDR3 is TGTGCCAGCAGTGAAAAGTGGCAAAACCAAGAGACCCAGTACTTC. Amino acids: CASSEKWQNQETQYF.

This chain links TRBV27 with TRBJ2-7; 9 bases are a match to TRBD1. Germline V gene lookup returns CDR1 MNHEY and CDR2 SMNVEV (reference sequence). With 4 bases clipped from V and 4 bases from J, the junction kept 8 bases outside the gene matches. The CDR3 is made up of 15 amino acids. Here the CDR3 reads CASSSPRQGVYEQYF. The CDR3 DNA is TGTGCCAGCAGTTCCCCGCGACAGGGGGTTTACGAGCAGTACTTC.

The rearrangement joins TRBV7-6 to TRBJ1-6, with D uncertain. Trimming shortened V by 1 base and J by 6 bases, and 7 bases separated the two germline ends. This CDR3 has 14 residues. Germline V gene data show CDR1 as SGHVS and CDR2 as FNYEAQ. The CDR3 loop is CASSLVVRNSPLHF. The CDR3 nucleotides read TGTGCCAGCAGCTTAGTGGTCCGTAATTCACCCCTCCACTTT. The full variable domain, with the rest looked up from reference TRBV7-6 and TRBJ1-6, is GAGVSQSPRYKVTKRGQDVALRCDPISGHVSLYWYRQALGQGPEFLTYFNYEAQQDKSGLPNDRFSAERPEGSISTLTIQRTEQRDSAMYRCASSLVVRNSPLHFGNGTRLTVT.

This sequence joins TRBV6-1 and TRBJ1-5; 7 positions agree with TRBD1. Trimming removed 7 bases from V and 6 bases from J; junction bases left unmatched: 9. Germline V gene sequence: CDR1 MNHNS, CDR2 SASEGT. The CDR3 length is 14 residues. In nucleotides, the CDR3 is TGTGCCAGCATAAACAGGGGCCCCGCTCAGCCCCAGCATTTT. Protein sequence: CASINRGPAQPQHF.

In its sample, this clone was seen once. The J gene is TRBJ1-1, the V gene TRBV7-3; D possibly corresponds to TRBD1 (6 bases). Germline V CDR1 and CDR2: SGHTA, FQGTGA. V was clipped by 5 bases and J by 4 bases, with 14 bases between them. This CDR3 contains 14 residues. CDR3 residues: CASSPREGGTEAFF. As DNA, the CDR3 is TGTGCCAGCAGCCCCCGGGAGGGGGGCACTGAAGCTTTCTTT.

The CDR3: CSARPALHNEQFF. In nucleotides, the CDR3 is TGCAGCGCCCGGCCGGCACTCCACAATGAGCAGTTCTTC. This chain uses TRBV29-1 with TRBJ2-1; D remains unclear. This CDR3 region has 13 residues. The V gene's germline CDR1 is SQVTM and CDR2 ANQGSEA. The V end was cut by 7 bases, the J end by 5 bases, with 15 bases between.

This clone was counted between two and nine times. V gene TRBV19 combines with J gene TRBJ2-7, with D perhaps TRBD2 (6 bases). V was cut by 3 bases and J by 3 bases, with 9 bases left in between. Germline CDR1 LNHDA, CDR2 SQIVND (reference sequence). This CDR3 has 13 residues. Here the CDR3 DNA reads TGTGCCAGTAGTATCTCGGGGGTCTACGAGCAGTACTTC. It translates to CASSISGVYEQYF.

V gene TRBV5-1 combines with J gene TRBJ2-7; 7 bases match TRBD1. CDR1 SGHRS and CDR2 YFSETQ come from the germline V gene. With V trimmed by 0 bases and J by 0 bases, 6 bases remained unmatched. This CDR3 has 16 residues. In DNA form, the CDR3 reads TGCGCCAGCAGCTTGGCGGGGACAGTTCTCTCCTACGAGCAGTACTTC. Amino acid sequence: CASSLAGTVLSYEQYF.

V and J are TRBV6-5 and TRBJ2-7; 10 nucleotides match TRBD1. Per the germline V gene, CDR1 is MNHEY and CDR2 is SVGAGI. V gave up 6 bases and J gave up 7 bases; unmatched junction bases: 6. The CDR3 is made up of 13 amino acids. The CDR3 DNA is TGTGCCAGCAGGGGACAGGGGCGGGAAGAGCAGTACTTC. Residues: CASRGQGREEQYF.

This clone was observed a single time. The V and J genes are TRBV29-1 and TRBJ1-3; D is possibly TRBD1 (5 bases). V was cut by 3 bases and J by 0 bases, with 12 bases left in between. The CDR3 is made up of 15 amino acids. CDR1 is SQVTM and CDR2 is ANQGSEA in the germline V gene. The CDR3 is CSVEGTPDSGNTIYF. As DNA, the CDR3 is TGCAGCGTTGAGGGGACGCCCGACTCTGGAAACACCATATATTTT. Combining the CDR3 with reference TRBV29-1 and TRBJ1-3 gives the whole variable domain SAVISQKPSRDICQRGTSLTIQCQVDSQVTMMFWYRQQPGQSLTLIATANQGSEATYESGFVIDKFPISRPNLTFSTLTVSNMSPEDSSIYLCSVEGTPDSGNTIYFGEGSWLTVV.

J is TRBJ1-4 and V is TRBV28; no firm D call. Germline V gene sequence: CDR1 MDHEN, CDR2 SYDVKM. The CDR3 length is 14 residues. Trimming took off 6 bases at V and 1 base at J, with 9 bases between the two ends. The CDR3 spells CASRWGGTNEKLFF. DNA of the CDR3: TGTGCCAGCAGGTGGGGAGGAACTAATGAAAAACTGTTTTTT.

The chain carries TRBV27 and TRBJ1-2; 8 bases match TRBD1. Germline CDR1 reads MNHEY; CDR2 reads SMNVEV (reference sequence). J was trimmed by 6 bases and V by 4 bases; bases with no gene match: 13. The CDR3 totals 16 residues. In DNA, the CDR3 is TGTGCCAGCAGTTCAGACCTTACAGGGGGATTAAATGGCTACACCTTC. Its protein is CASSSDLTGGLNGYTF.

This clone has more than one count but fewer than ten. The gene calls are TRBV4-2 and TRBJ2-1; 7 nucleotides agree with TRBD1. This CDR3 spans 16 amino acids. Germline V gene lookup returns CDR1 LGHNA and CDR2 YNFKEQ. V lost 2 bases, J lost 1 base, and 5 bases stayed unmatched. The CDR3 coding sequence is TGTGCCAGCAGCCAAAGAGGACAGGAATCCTACAATGAGCAGTTCTTC. Protein sequence: CASSQRGQESYNEQFF.